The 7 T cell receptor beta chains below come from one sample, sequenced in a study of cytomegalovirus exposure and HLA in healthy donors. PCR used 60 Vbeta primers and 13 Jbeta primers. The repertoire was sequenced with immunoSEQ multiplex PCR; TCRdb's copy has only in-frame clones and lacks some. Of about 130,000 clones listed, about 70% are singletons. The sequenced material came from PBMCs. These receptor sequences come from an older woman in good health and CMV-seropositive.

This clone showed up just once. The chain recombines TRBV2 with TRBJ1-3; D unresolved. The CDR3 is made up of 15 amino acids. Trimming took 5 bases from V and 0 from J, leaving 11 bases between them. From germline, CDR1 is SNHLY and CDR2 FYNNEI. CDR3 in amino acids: CASSSSRASGNTIYF. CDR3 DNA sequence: TGTGCCAGCAGTTCATCGCGGGCCTCTGGAAACACCATATATTTT.

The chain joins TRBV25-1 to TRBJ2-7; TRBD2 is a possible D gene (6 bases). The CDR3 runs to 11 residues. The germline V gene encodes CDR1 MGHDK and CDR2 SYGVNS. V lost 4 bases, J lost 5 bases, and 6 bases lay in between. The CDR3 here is CASSGGNEQYF. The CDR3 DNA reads TGTGCCAGCAGTGGCGGGAACGAGCAGTACTTC.

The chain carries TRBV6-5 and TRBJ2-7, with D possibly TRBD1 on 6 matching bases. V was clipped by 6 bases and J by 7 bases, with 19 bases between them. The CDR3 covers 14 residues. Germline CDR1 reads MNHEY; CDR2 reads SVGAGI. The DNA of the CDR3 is TGTGCCAGCAGAGGGACATCTTCCTTGGGGGAGCAGTACTTC. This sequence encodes CASRGTSSLGEQYF.

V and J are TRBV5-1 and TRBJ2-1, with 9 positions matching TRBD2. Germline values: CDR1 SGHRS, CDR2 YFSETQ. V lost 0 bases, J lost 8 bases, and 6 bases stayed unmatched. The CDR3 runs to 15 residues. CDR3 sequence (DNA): TGCGCCAGCAGCTTGGGAGCTAGCGGGGCGTATGAGCAGTTCTTC. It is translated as CASSLGASGAYEQFF.

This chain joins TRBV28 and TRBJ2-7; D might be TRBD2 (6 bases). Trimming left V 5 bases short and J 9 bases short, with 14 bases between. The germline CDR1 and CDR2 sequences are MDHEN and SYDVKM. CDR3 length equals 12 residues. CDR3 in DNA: TGTGCCAGCAGTCGCTACATGGAGGGGCAGTACTTC. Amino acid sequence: CASSRYMEGQYF.

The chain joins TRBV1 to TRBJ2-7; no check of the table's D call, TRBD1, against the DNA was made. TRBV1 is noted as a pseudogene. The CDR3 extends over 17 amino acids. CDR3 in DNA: TGCACCAGCAGCTACCGGCCCCAGGGGCTCCTCTCCTACGAGCAGTACTTC. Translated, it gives CTSSYRPQGLLSYEQYF.

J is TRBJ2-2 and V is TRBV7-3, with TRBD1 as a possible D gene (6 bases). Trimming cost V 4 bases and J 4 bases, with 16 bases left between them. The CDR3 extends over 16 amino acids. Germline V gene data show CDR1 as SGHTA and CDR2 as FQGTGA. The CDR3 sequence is CASSSQWTDVTGELFF. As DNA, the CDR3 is TGTGCCAGCAGCTCCCAGTGGACAGATGTCACCGGGGAGCTGTTTTTT.